This T cell receptor beta chain was documented in a study of shared clonotypes between healthy human individuals. Germline assignment: CDR1 GTSNPN and CDR2 SVGIG (reference sequence). V gave up 3 bases and J gave up 13 bases; unmatched junction bases: 17. The CDR3 loop spans 16 amino acids. In this sample, this clone turned up a few times. In the original processing: Filtering differed, since immunoSEQ gave only junction sequences and no quality scores. The repertoire was sequenced with immunoSEQ multiplex PCR; TCRdb's copy has only in-frame clones and lacks some. That table is the source of V, J and clone size, and D and trimming were worked out from the DNA. The sample lists about 1 million clones, under 80% occurring once.

The receptor's source is a man between 18 and 35 years old in good health. The sequencing input was memory CD4+ T cells sorted from blood. This sample's subset: CD45RA-negative fraction. The gene calls are TRBV30 and TRBJ1-6; 8 bases map to TRBD1. The CDR3 DNA reads TGTGCCTGGAGACTGCCAGGGGGCGGCCCGTCCTACCCCCTCCACTTT. Amino acid sequence: CAWRLPGGGPSYPLHF.